Sequencing of this TCR beta chain was carried out in a study of glioma-infiltrating T cells. Broader study findings: Non-neoplastic patients had below-expected tissue-blood divergence, while all gliomas exceeded expectation.

Amplification of TCR alpha and beta CDR3 regions from RNA used iRepertoire nested multiplex PCR. TCRdb re-called the multiplex PCR reads with MiXCR, one entry per CDR3 protein. The table has under 2,000 distinct CDR3 sequences, 80% to 90% seen once. CDR1 is DFQATT, CDR2 SNEGSKA, per germline (reference sequence). The CDR3 has 13 residues. Trimming left V 6 bases short and J 3 bases short, with 14 bases between. Points on this clonotype: Its cognate antigen is unknown.

The source material was glioma tissue, nonneoplastic brain tissue, or PBMCs (not recorded which). The TCR comes from a human donor with low-grade glioma or glioblastoma, undergoing nonglioma brain surgery, or in good health (not recorded which). Some clones in this sample may be carry-over from other donors' samples. This chain links TRBV20-1 with TRBJ1-1; D might be TRBD1 (5 bases). CDR3 nucleotide sequence: TGCAGTGCGGGAGGGGACCGATACACTGAAGCTTTCTTT. This codes for CSAGGDRYTEAFF.